This T cell receptor beta chain came from a study of blood T cells in healthy people across ages. Per germline, CDR1 SGHTA and CDR2 FQGNSA. Trimming took 1 base from V and 5 from J, leaving 8 bases between them. The CDR3 covers 13 residues. This clonotype turned up a few times. This could be a read error, since a much larger clone is one nucleotide away. Primed by a sample-barcoded 5' primer and a J-beta primer mix, a second PCR proceeded for 7 to 11 cycles. TCRdb used MiXCR to reprocess the 5' RACE reads, holding one entry per CDR3 protein. Found here are approximately 900,000 distinct CDR3 sequences, roughly 29% of them singletons; the top ten hold roughly 10%. The data were also submitted as part of a second study, on T cells of mothers and their children.

The chain combines TRBV7-2 with TRBJ2-5; D gene unclear. The TCR comes from a woman aged 40 to 55 in good health. The sample was blood. Here the CDR3 reads CASSLESGETQYF. The CDR3 coding sequence is TGTGCCAGCAGCTTAGAGTCCGGGGAGACCCAGTACTTC.